Below, 17 T cell receptor beta chains from the same sample are listed, as sequenced in a study of response to subunit inactivated influenza vaccine. TCRdb re-called the RT-PCR reads with MiXCR, one entry per CDR3 protein. The data contain about 540,000 distinct CDR3 sequences, approximately 24% of them seen just once; the ten biggest clones take up roughly 2.8%. These data were likewise used in another study, on T cells expressing NK-cell markers. That source reports: 5'RACE template switching built TCR beta cDNA with unique molecular identifiers.

The sample here was CD4+ T cells sorted from PBMCs, taken approximately 13 days after vaccination. These receptors were taken from a man in his fifties who received an inactivated influenza vaccine.

In regard to this clonotype: The CDR3 carries no conserved terminal phenylalanine or tryptophan, so it likely arises from a read error. The gene calls are TRBV6-1 and TRBJ2-5; D not resolved. Germline CDR1 is MNHNS and CDR2 is SASEGT. The CDR3 runs to 14 residues. The V end lost 4 bases, the J end lost 2 bases, and 11 bases lay between the germline ends. The CDR3 is CASSAVRAQETQYI. Here the CDR3 DNA reads TGTGCCAGCAGTGCAGTCCGGGCTCAAGAGACCCAGTACATC.

The chain recombines TRBV30 with TRBJ2-7; D might be TRBD2 (6 bases). The CDR3 is 13 residues long. Germline V gene lookup returns CDR1 GTSNPN and CDR2 SVGIG (reference sequence). V was clipped by 0 bases and J by 0 bases, with 6 bases between them. CDR3 nucleotides: TGTGCCTGGAGTGTGGGGGGCTCCTACGAGCAGTACTTC. Protein: CAWSVGGSYEQYF.

Only a few counts were recorded for this clonotype. This chain connects TRBV5-5 to TRBJ2-5, with D perhaps being TRBD1 or TRBD2 (5 bases each). The CDR3 runs 14 residues. The germline V gene encodes CDR1 SGHKS and CDR2 YYEKEE (reference sequence). With 4 bases removed from V and 7 bases from J, the gap between germline ends came to 17 bases. CDR3 nucleotide sequence: TGTGCCAGCAGCGTACTCGATGGGGACGGGACCCAGTACTTC. This encodes CASSVLDGDGTQYF.

The gene calls are TRBV15 and TRBJ2-2; 7 bases align to TRBD2. The CDR3 length is 19 residues. The germline gives CDR1 LNHNV, CDR2 YYDKDF (reference sequence). V trimming: 4 bases; J trimming: 2 bases; junction bases outside the gene matches: 16. CDR3 amino acids: CATSNWGGSREGNTGELFF. CDR3 DNA: TGTGCCACCAGCAACTGGGGGGGATCTAGAGAAGGCAACACCGGGGAGCTGTTTTTT.

Many counts were recorded for this clonotype. The chain joins TRBV12-3 or TRBV12-4 to TRBJ1-1; 7 bases fit TRBD1. There are 13 residues in the CDR3. Trimming at V came to 3 bases and at J to 5 bases, leaving 3 bases not matched to a gene. The CDR3 DNA follows: TGTGCCAGCAGTTTGACAGGGAGAACTGAAGCTTTCTTT. Protein: CASSLTGRTEAFF.

The gene calls are TRBV5-1 and TRBJ2-2; D may be TRBD1 (6 bases). The V gene's germline CDR1 is SGHRS and CDR2 YFSETQ. The CDR3 has 13 amino acids. Trimming removed 4 bases from V and 3 bases from J, with 7 bases in between. The CDR3 bases are TGCGCCAGCAGCAGGACAGACACCGGGGAGCTGTTTTTT. It is translated as CASSRTDTGELFF. The variable domain in full, completed from reference TRBV5-1 and TRBJ2-2, reads KAGVTQTPRYLIKTRGQQVTLSCSPISGHRSVSWYQQTPGQGLQFLFEYFSETQRNKGNFPGRFSGRQFSNSRSEMNVSTLELGDSALYLCASSRTDTGELFFGEGSRLTVL.

This clonotype was seen just once. The chain combines TRBV24-1 with TRBJ2-2, with TRBD2 matching over 10 bases. Germline CDR1 and CDR2: KGHDR and SFDVKD. The trim removed 4 bases at V and 1 base at J, leaving 2 bases unmatched. The CDR3 is 16 residues long. CDR3: CATSDIAGGNTGELFF. Here the CDR3 DNA reads TGTGCCACCAGTGACATAGCGGGAGGGAACACCGGGGAGCTGTTTTTT.

V is TRBV20-1 and J is TRBJ2-7; the D is unclear. V gave up 3 bases and J gave up 0 bases, with 9 bases separating them. Germline assignment: CDR1 DFQATT and CDR2 SNEGSKA (reference sequence). This CDR3 contains 13 residues. The CDR3 reads CSARESSSYEQYF. The CDR3 DNA follows: TGCAGTGCTAGGGAATCGAGCTCCTACGAGCAGTACTTC.

This clonotype was seen only a few times. The chain is built from TRBV5-1 and TRBJ2-3; 9 bases match TRBD2. The germline CDR1 and CDR2 sequences are SGHRS and YFSETQ. V was pared by 0 bases and J by 7 bases, with 12 bases of the junction left unmatched. This CDR3 comprises 17 residues. This chain's CDR3 is CASSLEGGGALTNTQYF. The CDR3 DNA reads as TGCGCCAGCAGCTTGGAAGGCGGGGGGGCACTTACGAATACGCAGTATTTT.

This clonotype was observed at least ten times. The V gene is TRBV20-1, the J gene TRBJ2-3, with 10 bases identical to TRBD2. CDR3 size: 16 residues. J was trimmed by 2 bases and V by 4 bases; bases with no gene match: 9. CDR1 is DFQATT, CDR2 SNEGSKA, per germline (reference sequence). The CDR3 coding sequence is TGCAGTGCTAAGGTTTCGGGACTAGCGTACACAGATACGCAGTATTTT. Amino acids: CSAKVSGLAYTDTQYF.

This clonotype was counted between two and nine times. The chain carries TRBV12-3 or TRBV12-4 and TRBJ2-2; TRBD2 matches at 7 bases. V was pared by 6 bases and J by 3 bases, with 10 bases of the junction left unmatched. This CDR3 spans 16 amino acids. CDR3 amino acids: CASSTVGRGYTGELFF. The CDR3 DNA reads as TGTGCCAGCAGCACGGTGGGGCGGGGGTACACCGGGGAGCTGTTTTTT.

The V call is TRBV28, the J call TRBJ2-3; possibly TRBD1 or TRBD2 for D (5 bases each). The CDR3 length is 13 residues. CDR1 is MDHEN, CDR2 SYDVKM, per germline. The V gene lost 8 bases and the J gene lost 1 base, with 10 bases spanning the gap. The DNA for the CDR3 is TGTGCCAGCGGAAGGGACGGCACAGATACGCAGTATTTT. Its protein product is CASGRDGTDTQYF. Complete variable domain (other parts from reference TRBV28 and TRBJ2-3): DVKVTQSSRYLVKRTGEKVFLECVQDMDHENMFWYRQDPGLGLRLIYFSYDVKMKEKGDIPEGYSVSREKKERFSLILESASTNQTSMYLCASGRDGTDTQYFGPGTRLTVL.

The chain combines TRBV6-1 with TRBJ2-7, with D perhaps assigned TRBD1 or TRBD2 (5 bases each). The germline gives CDR1 MNHNS, CDR2 SASEGT. The CDR3 is made up of 15 amino acids. V was clipped by 8 bases and J by 2 bases, with 19 bases between them. This CDR3 reads CASRHQRDAPYEQYF. In nucleotides, the CDR3 is TGTGCCAGCCGCCACCAGAGGGACGCCCCCTACGAGCAGTACTTC.

The gene calls are TRBV6-2 or TRBV6-3 and TRBJ2-7; D remains unclear. Per the germline V gene, CDR1 is MNHEY and CDR2 is SVGEGT. The V end was cut by 4 bases, the J end by 1 base, with 14 bases between. This CDR3 is 15 amino acids long. CDR3 nucleotide sequence: TGTGCCAGCAGTTCGCAGGAGTTGGGGTCCTACGAGCAGTACTTC. Its protein is CASSSQELGSYEQYF.

The chain is built from TRBV12-3 or TRBV12-4 and TRBJ2-1; D assignment may be TRBD1 or TRBD2 (5 bases each). V was cut by 5 bases and J by 0 bases, with 14 bases left in between. The length of the CDR3 is 16 residues. The CDR3 DNA is TGTGCCAGCAGTCCTCTCGGGGCCGACTCCTACAATGAGCAGTTCTTC. It is translated as CASSPLGADSYNEQFF.

The chain carries TRBV20-1 and TRBJ2-5; weak D call: TRBD1 (5 bases). This CDR3 is 10 amino acids long. Germline V gives CDR1 DFQATT, CDR2 SNEGSKA (reference sequence). V was clipped by 5 bases and J by 5 bases, with 6 bases between them. Here the CDR3 reads CSAGAETQYF. CDR3 DNA: TGCAGTGCTGGGGCGGAGACCCAGTACTTC.

The CDR3 is CASSLVIKGQANTGELFF. The CDR3, as DNA: TGTGCCAGCAGCTTAGTAATAAAGGGGCAGGCCAACACCGGGGAGCTGTTTTTT. The chain recombines TRBV7-6 with TRBJ2-2, with D possibly matching TRBD1 (5 bases). CDR1 SGHVS and CDR2 FNYEAQ come from the germline V gene. The CDR3 loop spans 18 amino acids. V dropped 1 base and J dropped 2 bases, with 17 bases sitting between them.